One and the same sample provided the 7 T cell receptor beta chains below, sequenced in a study of control samples from healthy donors and cancer patients. The assay was immunoSEQ multiplex PCR, and TCRdb's table has in-frame clones only and misses some. Here the sample spans about 150,000 clones, 94% being singletons. Material: blood. These receptors all come from a woman aged 40 to 50 in good health.

The chain is built from TRBV19 and TRBJ2-3; 12 bases are a match to TRBD2. CDR3 length: 16 residues. Per germline, CDR1 LNHDA and CDR2 SQIVND (reference sequence). V shed 5 bases and J 0 bases; nucleotides not matched to a gene: 3. The CDR3 coding sequence is TGTGCCAGTAGTCTAGGGACTAGCGGGAGCACAGATACGCAGTATTTT. Encoded protein: CASSLGTSGSTDTQYF.

V gene TRBV7-2 combines with J gene TRBJ2-5; D is possibly TRBD1 (6 bases). In germline, CDR1 is SGHTA, CDR2 FQGNSA. CDR3 length equals 16 residues. The V end lost 1 base, the J end lost 2 bases, and 14 bases lay between the germline ends. The CDR3 sequence is CASSLGRGAGQETQYF. The DNA for the CDR3 is TGTGCCAGCAGCTTAGGCAGGGGCGCAGGACAAGAGACCCAGTACTTC.

V usage is TRBV29-1 and J usage is TRBJ2-5, with D hard to call. The CDR3 length is 10 residues. V lost 4 bases, J lost 5 bases, and 5 bases lay in between. Germline V gene data show CDR1 as SQVTM and CDR2 as ANQGSEA. DNA of the CDR3: TGCAGCGTTGTTGGGGAGACCCAGTACTTC. Translated: CSVVGETQYF.

On this clone itself: Other DNA variants within this sample encode the same CDR3. V and J are TRBV2 and TRBJ1-1; D is perhaps TRBD1 (6 bases). The CDR3 contains 12 residues. Germline V CDR1 and CDR2: SNHLY, FYNNEI. The ends were cut back, 8 bases at V and 0 bases at J, with 7 bases in the middle. In DNA form, the CDR3 reads TGTGCCAGCGGGGGCATGAACACTGAAGCTTTCTTT. This sequence encodes CASGGMNTEAFF.

The rearrangement links TRBV30 to TRBJ2-7; D possibly corresponds to TRBD1 (5 bases). CDR3 length equals 12 residues. Trimming removed 2 bases at V and 3 bases at J, with 8 bases between. Germline V gives CDR1 GTSNPN, CDR2 SVGIG (reference sequence). This CDR3 is CAWSMTDYEQYF. CDR3 DNA sequence: TGTGCCTGGAGTATGACAGACTACGAGCAGTACTTC.

J is TRBJ1-1 and V is TRBV30; D is uncertain. Looked up from germline, CDR1 is GTSNPN and CDR2 is SVGIG (reference sequence). The CDR3 runs to 15 residues. Trimming shortened V by 2 bases and J by 10 bases, and 23 bases separated the two germline ends. Here the CDR3 DNA reads TGTGCCTGGAGTATAGCTGATCCGACGCAGGTACGAGCTTTCTTT. This encodes CAWSIADPTQVRAFF.

The rearrangement links TRBV29-1 to TRBJ2-1; TRBD2 might be the D (8 bases). From germline, CDR1 is SQVTM and CDR2 ANQGSEA. The V gene lost 6 bases and the J gene lost 9 bases, with 24 bases spanning the gap. The CDR3 extends over 15 amino acids. The CDR3 protein is CSVSPGTRGRGEQFF. The CDR3 bases are TGCAGCGTCTCCCCCGGGACTAGGGGGCGAGGTGAGCAGTTCTTC.